The 11 T cell receptor beta chains reported below all come from one sample, sequenced in a study of CD8+CD57+ T cells in acquired aplastic anemia. According to the study, genomic DNA was the template for TCR beta VDJ and CDR3 profiling. TCRdb fed the reads into MiXCR, producing one record per CDR3 protein. Of about 170,000 distinct CDR3 sequences detected, 50% to 75% appear once; the ten largest clones hold under 50%. Material for sequencing was sorted CD4+, CD8+, or CD8+CD57+ T cells (not recorded which) from PBMCs. The receptor set was obtained from a human donor in good health.

This clonotype showed up just once. V gene TRBV6-6 combines with J gene TRBJ2-1, with D possibly being TRBD1 (5 bases). Germline loops: CDR1 MNHNY, CDR2 SVGAGI (reference sequence). Between the trimmed V and J ends, which lost 6 bases and 3 bases, there was a span of 18 bases. The CDR3 is 16 residues long. CDR3 DNA: TGTGCCAGCAGCCTAAGATTTGGCCAGGGCTACAATGAGCAGTTCTTC. The encoded protein is CASSLRFGQGYNEQFF.

This clonotype has ten or more counts. This chain connects TRBV9 to TRBJ2-1, with 7 bases aligning to TRBD1. The CDR3 spans 15 residues. V gave up 4 bases and J gave up 4 bases; unmatched junction bases: 8. Germline assignment: CDR1 SGDLS and CDR2 YYNGEE. The DNA for the CDR3 is TGTGCCAGCAGCCTATCAGGGGGAACTTACAATGAGCAGTTCTTC. This gives the protein CASSLSGGTYNEQFF.

This clonotype was detected many times. The V call is TRBV19, the J call TRBJ2-2, with a tentative D call TRBD2 (6 bases). The CDR3 sequence is 16 residues long. Between the trimmed V and J ends, which lost 6 bases and 4 bases, there was a span of 18 bases. CDR1 LNHDA and CDR2 SQIVND come from the germline V gene (reference sequence). The CDR3 loop is CASRAGQGKRTGELFF. In DNA form, the CDR3 reads TGTGCCAGTAGGGCGGGGCAGGGTAAACGCACCGGGGAGCTGTTTTTT.

This sequence joins TRBV7-2 and TRBJ2-1; TRBD2 agrees at 7 bases. This CDR3 spans 14 amino acids. V lost 10 bases to trimming and J lost 2 bases; unmatched junction nucleotides: 8. The germline V gene encodes CDR1 SGHTA and CDR2 FQGNSA. The CDR3 loop reads CAIRGGRAYNEQFF. DNA of the CDR3: TGTGCCATCCGGGGCGGGAGAGCCTACAATGAGCAGTTCTTC. Drawing the rest from reference TRBV7-2 and TRBJ2-1, the complete variable domain is GAGVSQSPSNKVTEKGKDVELRCDPISGHTALYWYRQSLGQGLEFLIYFQGNSAPDKSGLPSDRFSAERTGGSVSTLTIQRTQQEDSAVYLCAIRGGRAYNEQFFGPGTRLTVL.

This chain connects TRBV20-1 to TRBJ2-7; 7 bases align to TRBD2. The CDR3 runs to 14 residues. Trimming took 3 bases from V and 3 from J; bases not matched to a gene: 8. Germline CDR1 reads DFQATT; CDR2 reads SNEGSKA (reference sequence). In nucleotides, the CDR3 is TGCAGTGCTAGTCCGGGGGGAGACTTCTACGAGCAGTACTTC. This gives the protein CSASPGGDFYEQYF.

The chain uses TRBV24-1 and TRBJ2-1; D is ambiguous. The CDR3 length is 16 residues. V dropped 6 bases and J dropped 4 bases, with 18 bases sitting between them. Germline values: CDR1 KGHDR, CDR2 SFDVKD. The CDR3 region is CATSQTHSWAYNEQFF. For the CDR3, the DNA is TGTGCCACCAGTCAGACCCACTCCTGGGCATACAATGAGCAGTTCTTC.

This chain links TRBV29-1 with TRBJ2-7; 8 nucleotides line up with TRBD2. V shed 4 bases and J 2 bases; nucleotides not matched to a gene: 13. The CDR3 contains 16 residues. Germline V gives CDR1 SQVTM, CDR2 ANQGSEA. This CDR3 reads CSVAHLSSGTAYEQYF. In nucleotides, the CDR3 is TGCAGCGTTGCCCACCTCAGTAGCGGGACCGCCTACGAGCAGTACTTC.

The chain joins TRBV12-3 or TRBV12-4 to TRBJ2-1; 15 bases map to TRBD2. The CDR3 sequence is 19 residues long. V dropped 6 bases and J dropped 0; count of bases not matched to a gene: 9. This chain's CDR3 is CASRPPGLAGGFSYNEQFF. Written as DNA, the CDR3 is TGTGCCAGCAGGCCTCCGGGACTAGCGGGGGGATTCTCCTACAATGAGCAGTTCTTC.

V is TRBV20-1 and J is TRBJ2-7; TRBD2 is a possible D gene (7 bases). V gave up 0 bases and J gave up 0 bases, with 15 bases separating them. CDR1 DFQATT and CDR2 SNEGSKA come from the germline V gene (reference sequence). CDR3 length: 16 amino acids. CDR3 amino acids: CSARDNRGGASYEQYF. CDR3 sequence (DNA): TGCAGTGCTAGAGATAACCGAGGGGGGGCCTCCTACGAGCAGTACTTC.

The chain employs TRBV7-8 and TRBJ1-3, with D possibly TRBD1 on 5 matching bases. The CDR3 runs 16 residues. Germline-derived CDR1 and CDR2 are SGHVS and FQNEAQ. Trimming cost V 5 bases and J 0 bases, with 14 bases left between them. CDR3 residues: CASSARRGDSGNTIYF. The CDR3 DNA reads as TGTGCCAGCAGCGCCCGACGGGGGGACTCTGGAAACACCATATATTTT.

This clonotype was observed at least ten times. The rearrangement joins TRBV30 to TRBJ1-6, with no clear D. This CDR3 contains 14 residues. Trimming took 1 base from V and 10 from J, leaving 14 bases between them. Germline V lookup: CDR1 GTSNPN, CDR2 SVGIG (reference sequence). CDR3 nucleotides: TGTGCCTGGAGTGAAGGACTGGCGGGGTCACCCCTCCACTTT. Translated, it gives CAWSEGLAGSPLHF.